Listed here are 8 T cell receptor beta chains from one sample, sequenced in a study of shared clonotypes between healthy human individuals. Data came from immunoSEQ multiplex PCR; TCRdb stores just in-frame clones and leaves some out. Among 90,000 to 150,000 clones listed, roughly two thirds were seen once. Material for sequencing was memory CD8+ T cells sorted from blood. Subset meaning: CD45RO+ cells pooled with CCR7-negative TemRA cells. These receptor sequences come from a woman between 25 and 40 years old in good health.

The V and J genes are TRBV11-2 and TRBJ1-1; D not certain. This CDR3 has 14 residues. V lost 4 bases and J 11 bases, leaving 20 bases between the germline ends. The germline CDR1 and CDR2 sequences are SGHAT and FQNNGV. In DNA form, the CDR3 reads TGTGCCAGCAGCTCCTATCGACTGTCCCACCGGGCTTTCTTT. Translation gives CASSSYRLSHRAFF.

The chain has TRBV7-9 and TRBJ2-2; D is uncertain. CDR3 length: 12 residues. Germline V gene lookup returns CDR1 SEHNR and CDR2 FQNEAQ (reference sequence). Between the trimmed V and J ends, which lost 6 bases and 4 bases, there was a span of 6 bases. CDR3 coding DNA: TGTGCCAGCAGTAGGGTCACCGGGGAGCTGTTTTTT. Translated, it gives CASSRVTGELFF.

This chain uses TRBV19 with TRBJ1-5, with D unclear. CDR3 length: 13 amino acids. Germline lookup yields CDR1 LNHDA and CDR2 SQIVND (reference sequence). With 9 bases removed from V and 2 bases from J, the gap between germline ends came to 11 bases. CDR3 bases: TGTGCCAGCTGTTATATCGGCAATCAGCCCCAGCATTTT. It translates to CASCYIGNQPQHF.

This chain uses TRBV14 with TRBJ1-1; no clear D gene. The CDR3 spans 14 residues. The germline gives CDR1 SGHDN, CDR2 FVKESK. Trimming took off 4 bases at V and 3 bases at J, with 12 bases between the two ends. The CDR3 bases are TGTGCCAGCAGCCCCGGACCACGGTACACTGAAGCTTTCTTT. Encoded protein: CASSPGPRYTEAFF.

The V and J genes are TRBV7-9 and TRBJ2-3, with D possibly matching TRBD2 (5 bases). V was cut by 0 bases and J by 7 bases, with 8 bases left in between. The germline CDR1 and CDR2 sequences are SEHNR and FQNEAQ (reference sequence). CDR3 size: 13 residues. In nucleotides, the CDR3 is TGTGCCAGCAGCTTAGCGCCCGGGAATACGCAGTATTTT. Protein: CASSLAPGNTQYF.

In this sample, this clone turned up a few times. This chain uses TRBV25-1 with TRBJ2-1, with 8 bases identical to TRBD2. This CDR3 has 13 amino acids. In germline, CDR1 is MGHDK, CDR2 SYGVNS. The V segment lost 5 bases and the J segment 9 bases; nucleotides outside the gene matches: 6. CDR3 coding DNA: TGTGCCAGCAGTCCCTCGGGGGGGCCTGAGCAGTTCTTC. Its translation: CASSPSGGPEQFF.

The sample holds one count of this clone. The chain recombines TRBV19 with TRBJ1-1; 7 bases align to TRBD1. V lost 5 bases to trimming and J lost 0 bases; unmatched junction nucleotides: 12. The CDR3 is 17 residues long. Germline V gives CDR1 LNHDA, CDR2 SQIVND (reference sequence). The DNA of the CDR3 is TGTGCCAGTAGTGATCACCCGACAGGGTCTATGAACACTGAAGCTTTCTTT. Amino acids: CASSDHPTGSMNTEAFF.

V gene TRBV5-8 combines with J gene TRBJ2-5; D uncertain. Deletions cut 4 bases from V and 4 bases from J, with 5 bases between. The germline V gene encodes CDR1 SGHTS and CDR2 YDEGEE. The CDR3 runs to 11 residues. The DNA of the CDR3 is TGTGCCAGCAGCCGGAGAGAGACCCAGTACTTC. Its translation: CASSRRETQYF.